A selection of T cell receptor beta chains follows, all from one sample in a study of blood T cell repertoires in COVID-19. Here immunoSEQ multiplex PCR was the method, and the copy in TCRdb shows in-frame clones only, minus some. The sample records 95,000 to 150,000 clones, almost 80% being singletons. The specimen was peripheral blood. Receptor source: a human donor in a cohort sampled during active COVID-19. The CDR3 runs from the conserved cysteine through the conserved F or W.

TRBV19	CASSKPGQGTDTQYF
TRBV7-2	CASSLRVNVLTF
TRBV7-3	CASSSSPLDRDQPQHF
TRBV12-3/TRBV12-4	CASNHGEGIQYF
TRBV11-2	CTSSANRGTEAFF
TRBV7-2	CASSFLLDSRETQYF
TRBV6-1	CASSDGLGAPGANVLTF
TRBV11-2	CASSLELTSEETQYF
TRBV11-2	CASSLGGLPTVETQYF
TRBV18	CASSPSPNRGTYNEQFF
TRBV28	CASSSTGVADTQYF
TRBV7-9	CASSFTTVAANYGYTF
TRBV11-2	CASSYEGYNEQFF
TRBV7-8	CASSLGRDRGWQTQYF
TRBV16	CASSPYNMAYEQYF
TRBV5-1	CASSLGVRQGENTEAFF
TRBV5-6	CASSLLFAGTGELFF
TRBV7-8	CASSHGDRRNTEAFF
TRBV29-1	CSVVLGGEMDGYTF
TRBV29-1	CSVEFGTGGSEQYF
TRBV7-2	CASSYLSTGDDEQFF
TRBV7-2	CASSFSGTSGETQYF
TRBV11-2	CASSLSGTGNEKLFF
TRBV28	CASRFRDRPIQPQHF
TRBV3-1/TRBV3-2	CASSLGTSGRDEQFF
TRBV15	CATSRDLREYGYTF
TRBV2	CASSVRGGGSTDTQYF
TRBV7-2	CASSLVLSFNQPQHF
TRBV9	CASSAGQGMGNQPQHF
TRBV6-5	CASSSVSGGHYGYTF
TRBV19	CASSPEGTGNTIYF
TRBV5-4	CASSLWQGDTGELFF
TRBV6-5	CASSQGGSGNTIYF
TRBV5-1	CASSREGNEQYF
TRBV4-3	CASSQASYNEQFF
TRBV20-1	CSAPPNYGYTF
TRBV15	CATSRGQGALGNYGYTF
TRBV4-2	CASSQVSGAVTYEQYF
TRBV7-8	CASSLIASGGFTGELFF
TRBV27	CASSYQETQYF
TRBV19	CASTKTGTGISPLHF
TRBV21-1	CASSKVLHGRAGEQYF
TRBV21-1	CASSKDLRRQGNCEKLFF
TRBV7-8	CASSLEGQISNQPQHF
TRBV28	CASNTQGTEAFF
TRBV28	CASTAPTGLFPSF
TRBV7-8	CASSPGTAVYGYTF
TRBV18	CASSPYSGRLISEQYF
TRBV6-2/TRBV6-3	CASSSDRGSGNQPQHF
TRBV6-1	CASSERQGWTEAFF
TRBV2	CASSEGRDNEKLFF
TRBV6-1	CASSEYRGTEAFF
TRBV7-2	CASSLHTGELFF
TRBV28	CASSPDRFTQPQHF
TRBV7-9	CASSSSGGRSNYGYTF
TRBV18	CASSPGAATDTQYF